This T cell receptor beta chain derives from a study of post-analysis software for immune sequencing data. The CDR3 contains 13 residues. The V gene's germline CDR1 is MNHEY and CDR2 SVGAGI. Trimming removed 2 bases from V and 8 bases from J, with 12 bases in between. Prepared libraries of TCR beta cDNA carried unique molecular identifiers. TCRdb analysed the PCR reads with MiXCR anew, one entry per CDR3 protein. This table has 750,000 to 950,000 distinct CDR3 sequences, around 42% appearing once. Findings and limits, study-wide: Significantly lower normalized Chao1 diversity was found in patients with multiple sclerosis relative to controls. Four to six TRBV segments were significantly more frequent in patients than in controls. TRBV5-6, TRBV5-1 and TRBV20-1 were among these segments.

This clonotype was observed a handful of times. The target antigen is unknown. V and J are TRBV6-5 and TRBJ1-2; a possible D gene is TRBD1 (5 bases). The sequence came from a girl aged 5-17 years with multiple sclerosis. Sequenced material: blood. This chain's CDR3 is CASSYRFGGGYTF. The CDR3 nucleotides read TGTGCCAGCAGTTACAGGTTCGGGGGAGGCTACACCTTC.